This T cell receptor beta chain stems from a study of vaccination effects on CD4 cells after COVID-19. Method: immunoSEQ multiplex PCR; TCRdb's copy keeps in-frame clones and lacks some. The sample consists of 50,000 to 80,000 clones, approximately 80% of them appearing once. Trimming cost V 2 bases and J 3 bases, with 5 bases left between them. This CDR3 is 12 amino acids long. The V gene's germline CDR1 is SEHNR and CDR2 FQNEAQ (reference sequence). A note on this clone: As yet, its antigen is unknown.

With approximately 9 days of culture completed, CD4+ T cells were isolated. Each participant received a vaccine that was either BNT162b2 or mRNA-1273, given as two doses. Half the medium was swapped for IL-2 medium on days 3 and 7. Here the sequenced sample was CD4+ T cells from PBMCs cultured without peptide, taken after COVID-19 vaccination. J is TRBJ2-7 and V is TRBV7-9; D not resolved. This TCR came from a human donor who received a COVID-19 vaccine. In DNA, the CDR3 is TGTGCCAGCAGCTTAACGGACTACGAGCAGTACGTC. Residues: CASSLTDYEQYV.